What follows describes a single T cell receptor beta chain. This clone showed up just a few times. Which antigen it targets is not known. One base away there is no much larger clone; base qualities are not given. The cohort was made up of about 610 healthy bone marrow donors. All cohort members were sampled while nominally healthy, although unrecorded immune exposures were likely present. The donor tested CMV seropositive, placing the donor among the 250 to 300 seropositive members of the cohort. Each donor provided a peripheral blood sample, and peripheral blood mononuclear cells were used for TCR beta sequencing. Genomic DNA extraction from the blood cell samples was performed with the Qiagen DNeasy Blood Extraction Kit. The CDR3 contains 17 residues, cysteine and phenylalanine counted. The kept DNA is CDR3 alone, 51 bases in frame from the first base. V loses 1 base at its end and J loses 4 bases; junction bases beyond the gene matches: 8. The germline V gene sets CDR1 to SGHAT and CDR2 to FQNNGV.

This sample is drawn from a study of cytomegalovirus exposure and HLA in healthy donors (dated by TCRdb to 2016 to 2017). Regarding the study in general: In an earlier analysis of under 750 of the donors, less than 350 Gb of sequence data and 100 million or so unique TCR beta sequences from 180 million or so T cells were reported. In a later genetic analysis, genome-wide SNP genotypes for about 65% of the 666 donors were used, and that subset was treated as a discovery cohort. A later analysis re-examined previously published TCR beta repertoires from about 670 donors and added high-resolution HLA genotyping to investigate patterns of TCR occurrence. An early release that covered about 600 HLA-typed donors contained approximately 300 gigabases of sequencing data and 75 million to 100 million unique TCR sequences. The study used immunosequencing to profile the T cell repertoires of 600 to 850 subjects and linked those repertoires to cytomegalovirus serostatus. The number of typed donors differed by locus: about 620-640 for A, B, C, DRB1 and DQB1; 522 for DQA1; fewer than 610 for DPA1; and some 450 for DPB1. HLA typing covered class I and class II loci at four-digit resolution. Of the roughly 430 genotyped donors, over 70% fell in the genetic ancestry cluster associated with self-reported Caucasian donors. All discovery cohort repertoires had been generated on a single sequencing platform. Across around 400 genotyped donors of the cohort, an average of about 250,000 unique TCR beta nucleotide sequences per donor were sequenced, and 15% to 20% of those sequences were non-productive. The study combined high-throughput TCR immunosequencing, statistical association of individual TCRs with disease status, and machine learning to predict cytomegalovirus infection status. The study aimed to test whether cataloging public T cell receptors could reveal signatures of past pathogen exposure. A few DR-DQ haplotypes were treated as single units for association and clustering because of strong linkage in the cohort. Donor age, sex, ethnicity and CMV serostatus were compiled together with the repertoire data. An earlier analysis of some 500 of the donors used high-throughput TCR beta sequencing to judge whether each TCR beta V gene segment behaved as functional or pseudogenic. Along with the roughly 610-subject first cohort, a separate validation cohort of some 130 different subjects was used. Rather than drawing on any new phenotypic data, the later analysis identified candidate immune exposures from TCR beta sequences and the way those sequences occurred across donors.

Libraries were made using the immunoSEQ multiplex PCR assay. A mixture of 60 forward primers for TCR Vbeta segments and 13 reverse primers for TCR Jbeta segments was used in the multiplex PCR. The CDR3 region of rearranged TCR beta genes was amplified from genomic DNA with a multiplex PCR assay. The amplified TCR beta libraries were sequenced on the Illumina HiSeq System as 87-base-pair reads. Concerning the study's data processing: A later analysis counted approximately 84 million unique TCR beta chains across the 550 to 700 repertoires, and some 11 million of these chains were shared by at least two donors. Raw reads were error-corrected and collapsed into unique sequences with a nearest-neighbor algorithm that merged closely related sequences to remove PCR and sequencing errors. Alignment of CDR3 sequences to IMGT reference sequences was used to assign V, D and J gene segments. Each retained sequence needed at least a six-nucleotide match to both a V gene segment and a J gene segment. Rearrangements were classified as productive when the CDR3 lacked stop codons and remained in frame with V and J, and all other rearrangements were classified as non-productive. Following IMGT convention, CDR3 was defined as the stretch from the second conserved V-encoded cysteine up to the conserved J-encoded phenylalanine. The earlier analysis of fewer than 700 of the donors excluded sequences that lacked an unambiguous match to a single V gene segment. In an earlier analysis of about 590 of the donors, a V segment was called functional when productive rearrangements were above 56.7%, and segregating when the standard deviation between donors exceeded 5%. A statistical classification framework was built for diagnosing cytomegalovirus status from the catalog of TCR beta chain sequences. In a later analysis, V and J genes were assigned by comparing TCR nucleotide sequences against IMGT/GENE-DB human TR gene sequences. In a later analysis, CDR3 sequences and most-parsimonious VDJ recombination scenarios were assigned using the TCRdist pipeline. A later analysis defined each TCR beta chain by its CDR3 amino acid sequence plus V-gene family, and excluded reads lacking a unique V-gene family. As a way to deal with suspected cross-contamination and a sequencing artifact, a later analysis dropped hundreds of nucleotide sequences that were highly shared and had low generation probability. A later analysis calculated a clonal expansion index for each public chain from normalized within-repertoire ranks of inferred template counts. In a later analysis, generation probabilities were computed with a VDJ recombination model fitted to out-of-frame rearrangements, and the resulting probabilities were checked against IGoR. In a later analysis, TCR-TCR, TCR-HLA and TCR-CMV co-occurrence was scored with hypergeometric tests, and a repertoire-size bias correction was applied to TCR pairs. In a later analysis, false discovery rates were estimated by permuting HLA or CMV assignments 20 times. A later analysis grouped co-occurring TCRs with DBSCAN, adding TCRdist sequence similarity when clustering within HLA-allele-positive subsets. Co-occurrence clustering excluded repertoires with fewer than 30,000 or more than 120,000 public chains, plus five with anomalous nucleotide sharing. TCRdb took this table from immuneACCESS and kept in-frame rearrangements with V and J called. Such tables lack part of the clones; where checked against another copy, unresolved V genes explain under half of the gap, and the rest is unexplained. V and J calls and clone size are those listed in that table; D and trimming were worked out from the DNA. The sample includes around 140,000 clones, with roughly 9.6% observed a single time. The ten largest account for over 6.5% of the sample.

What the research found in general, with its limitations: The presence/absence analyses assumed that sequencing depth was roughly uniform across donors, and that assumption may not be true. A later analysis found that HLA-associated TCR beta chains were more clonally expanded and had lower generation probabilities than equally common non-associated chains. In vitro tests confirmed that three of the cytomegalovirus-associated TCR beta chains recognize cytomegalovirus antigens. It was suggested by the authors that the approach could potentially be generalized to other disease states and immunological phenotypes. A later analysis reported that several top co-occurrence clusters appeared linked to parvovirus B19, influenza, CMV and Epstein-Barr virus. A later analysis associated 16,951 TCR beta sequences with specific HLA alleles at a false discovery rate of 0.05. A total of about 150 TCR beta chains were listed by the study as associated with cytomegalovirus. Because the 87-base-pair reads could not distinguish some IMGT-functional V segments, including TRBV6-2 and TRBV6-3, those segments were excluded. In this cohort, only TCR beta chains were sequenced, and detectable features were limited by the absence of alpha or paired-chain data. Because counts were too low, roughly 16 rarely observed V segments, including chromosome 9 orphons, were excluded from the earlier analysis of about 500 of the donors. Linkage disequilibrium might explain the correlated functional status among segregating V segments, but an unknown experimental factor could not be excluded. The classifier was reported to diagnose cytomegalovirus status with high specificity and sensitivity in both the original and validation cohorts. Because HLA typing was missing for some donors at each locus, association tests included only the typed subset. Assigning TCR associations to individual alleles was difficult when HLA alleles, especially DR and DQ, strongly co-occurred. According to a later analysis, TCR association rates differed among HLA loci, with DRB1 alleles showing the most associated TCRs and HLA-C alleles showing the fewest. A later genetic analysis associated a missense DCLRE1C variant with V-gene and J-gene trimming of TCR beta chains, and an independent cohort replicated the association. CMV serostatus was the only immune exposure information available for the cohort. A further reported finding was that TCR beta sequences accurately predicted the HLA-A and HLA-B alleles for most subjects in the first cohort. A later genetic analysis reported fewer N-insertions in productive TCRs among donors in an Asian-associated ancestry cluster than the roughly 700-donor mean. Broadly in line with IMGT annotations, most TCR beta V segments showed up in productive rearrangements about 87% or about 30% of the time in an earlier analysis of about 500 of the donors. The sequencing pipeline was judged likely to have produced a cluster of highly shared sequence variants as a technical artifact. In a later analysis, most CMV-associated TCR beta chains were found to appear HLA-restricted, with HLA associations seemingly driven largely by CMV exposure. Most TCR sequences were seen in very few donors, while some public TCRs were found in many individuals.

Sequencing was performed on PBMCs. The TCR comes from a woman between 40 and 50 years old in good health and CMV-seropositive. The chain employs TRBV11-2 and TRBJ2-5; TRBD2 lines up with 11 middle nucleotides. CDR3 loop: CASSLGLAGGGGETQYF. In nucleotide form, the sequence is TGTGCCAGCAGCTTAGGGCTAGCGGGGGGCGGGGGAGAGACCCAGTACTTC.